This is a list of T cell receptor beta chains from one sample in a study of T-cell memory formation after mild COVID-19. TCRdb reanalysed the 5' RACE reads using MiXCR and keeps one entry per CDR3 protein. The sample lists around 440,000 distinct CDR3 sequences; approximately 18% were seen once. The sequenced material came from PBMCs or a T cell subset sorted from them (not recorded which). These receptors were collected from an adult woman who had mild COVID-19 (a few samples of this study predate the infection). Cell type and time point are not known. The CDR3 runs from the conserved cysteine through the conserved F or W. The D gene is left open where the match is weak. Part of the rows lack a size; the others show once, few, many or a class for expanded clones.

CSAPTGSQETQYF | TGCAGTGCTCCGACAGGGTCACAAGAGACCCAGTACTTC | - | TRBV20-1 | TRBD1 | TRBJ2-5
CASSPRDRDTDTQYF | TGTGCCAGCAGCCCCCGGGACAGAGACACAGATACGCAGTATTTT | - | TRBV7-2 | TRBD1 | TRBJ2-3
CASRQQTLNTEAFF | TGTGCCAGCAGGCAACAGACCCTGAACACTGAAGCTTTCTTT | - | TRBV6-2/TRBV6-3 | - | TRBJ1-1
CAIMGRTYEQYF | TGTGCCATCATGGGCAGGACCTACGAGCAGTACTTC | - | TRBV10-3 | - | TRBJ2-7
CASSPRQGQETQYF | TGCGCCAGCAGCCCGCGACAGGGACAAGAGACCCAGTACTTC | many | TRBV18 | TRBD1 | TRBJ2-5
CATSDPPGETQYF | TGTGCCACCAGTGATCCCCCAGGGGAGACCCAGTACTTC | few | TRBV24-1 | - | TRBJ2-5
CATSDQGDTGELFF | TGTGCCACCAGTGATCAGGGGGACACCGGGGAGCTGTTTTTT | - | TRBV24-1 | TRBD1 | TRBJ2-2
CASSRQGAESNQPQHF | TGTGCCAGTAGCCGGCAGGGGGCGGAAAGCAATCAGCCCCAGCATTTT | once | TRBV19 | TRBD1 | TRBJ1-5
CASSFGWEQYF | TGTGCCAGCAGCTTCGGGTGGGAGCAGTACTTC | many | TRBV11-3 | - | TRBJ2-7
CASSLLGEQYF | TGTGCCAGCAGTCTCCTAGGGGAGCAGTACTTC | many | TRBV12-3/TRBV12-4 | - | TRBJ2-7
CASRAEGDYGYTF | TGTGCCAGCAGGGCGGAGGGGGATTATGGCTACACCTTC | few | TRBV12-3/TRBV12-4 | - | TRBJ1-2
CASSVGGGYTF | TGTGCCAGCAGTGTTGGGGGTGGCTACACCTTC | few | TRBV6-2/TRBV6-3 | - | TRBJ1-2
CAGTTPLAGGLEMTQYF | TGTGCCGGCACTACCCCTTTAGCGGGAGGCCTCGAGATGACGCAGTATTTT | - | TRBV7-9 | TRBD2 | TRBJ2-3
CASSYGGSEAFF | TGTGCCAGCAGTTATGGGGGCTCTGAAGCTTTCTTT | many | TRBV6-2/TRBV6-3 | - | TRBJ1-1
CASSQDSGGAPGTDTQYF | TGTGCCAGCAGCCAAGATAGCGGGGGGGCCCCTGGCACAGATACGCAGTATTTT | - | TRBV4-2 | TRBD2 | TRBJ2-3
CASSLVSDTQYF | TGTGCCAGCAGCTTGGTGTCAGATACGCAGTATTTT | few | TRBV5-6 | - | TRBJ2-3
CASSHSGGAGNEQFF | TGTGCCAGCAGCCATAGCGGGGGGGCCGGGAATGAGCAGTTCTTC | few | TRBV12-3/TRBV12-4 | TRBD2 | TRBJ2-1
CASSLDTFTDTQYF | TGTGCCAGCAGCCTGGACACCTTCACAGATACGCAGTATTTT | - | TRBV12-3/TRBV12-4 | - | TRBJ2-3
CASSPQGVGANVLTF | TGTGCCAGCAGCCCACAGGGGGTCGGGGCCAACGTCCTGACTTTC | - | TRBV5-5 | TRBD1 | TRBJ2-6
CASSPGAQGRRGTDTQYF | TGCGCCAGCAGCCCGGGGGCCCAGGGTCGAAGAGGCACAGATACGCAGTATTTT | few | TRBV4-1 | - | TRBJ2-3
CASSENLGAGNTEAFF | TGTGCCAGCAGTGAGAATCTGGGGGCCGGAAACACTGAAGCTTTCTTT | - | TRBV6-1 | - | TRBJ1-1
CASSPFWRRGTDTQYF | TGTGCCAGCAGCCCGTTCTGGCGGCGGGGCACAGATACGCAGTATTTT | - | TRBV7-6 | - | TRBJ2-3
CASSLDEVFYEQYF | TGTGCCAGCAGCTTAGATGAGGTATTCTACGAGCAGTACTTC | - | TRBV11-3 | - | TRBJ2-7
CASSLKAVGTHNEQFF | TGTGCCAGCAGCTTAAAGGCCGTGGGGACTCACAATGAGCAGTTCTTC | - | TRBV7-8 | - | TRBJ2-1
CAISEQGNEKLFF | TGTGCCATCAGTGAGCAAGGCAATGAAAAACTGTTTTTT | - | TRBV10-3 | - | TRBJ1-4
CASSVGTSGTGGETQYF | TGTGCCAGCAGCGTAGGGACTAGCGGGACAGGGGGAGAGACCCAGTACTTC | - | TRBV9 | - | TRBJ2-5
CSARPLTGTEINQPQHF | TGCAGTGCTAGACCCCTGACCGGGACAGAGATCAATCAGCCCCAGCATTTT | few | TRBV20-1 | TRBD1 | TRBJ1-5
CASSNQGRETQYF | TGTGCCAGTAGTAACCAGGGGAGAGAGACCCAGTACTTC | - | TRBV19 | - | TRBJ2-5
CASSVGVTGGFPEAFF | TGTGCCAGCAGCGTAGGGGTGACAGGGGGTTTTCCTGAAGCTTTCTTT | - | TRBV9 | TRBD1 | TRBJ1-1
CASSPSLAGASTDTQYF | TGCGCCAGCAGCCCCAGTCTAGCGGGGGCCAGCACAGATACGCAGTATTTT | - | TRBV4-1 | TRBD2 | TRBJ2-3
CASSPAGITDTQYF | TGTGCCAGCAGCCCGGCCGGGATCACAGATACGCAGTATTTT | - | TRBV7-9 | - | TRBJ2-3
CASNAGVTEQFF | TGTGCCAGTAACGCAGGGGTTACTGAGCAGTTCTTC | - | TRBV3-1 | - | TRBJ2-1
CSVPGQGAMTDTQYF | TGCAGTGTTCCGGGACAGGGGGCGATGACAGATACGCAGTATTTT | - | TRBV20-1 | TRBD1 | TRBJ2-3
CSAPQTGGNEKLFF | TGCAGTGCACCCCAAACAGGGGGAAATGAAAAACTGTTTTTT | few | TRBV20-1 | TRBD1 | TRBJ1-4
CASSLRPMNTEAFF | TGTGCCAGCAGTTTGCGGCCTATGAACACTGAAGCTTTCTTT | - | TRBV12-3/TRBV12-4 | - | TRBJ1-1
CASSFLGGDQETQYF | TGTGCCAGCAGTTTCTTAGGCGGGGACCAAGAGACCCAGTACTTC | few | TRBV12-3/TRBV12-4 | - | TRBJ2-5
CASNLGQGSYYGYTF | TGTGCCAGCAACCTAGGACAGGGCTCTTACTATGGCTACACCTTC | - | TRBV12-3/TRBV12-4 | TRBD1 | TRBJ1-2
CASSRLGNGQFF | TGTGCCAGCAGCAGGCTAGGTAATGGGCAGTTCTTC | - | TRBV21-1 | - | TRBJ2-1
CSAGAAGSLREGYTF | TGCAGTGCAGGGGCGGCAGGCTCACTACGGGAAGGCTACACCTTC | - | TRBV20-1 | - | TRBJ1-2
CASSYPGLRGDEQFF | TGTGCCAGCAGTTACCCGGGGCTCAGGGGCGATGAGCAGTTCTTC | many | TRBV6-2/TRBV6-3 | - | TRBJ2-1
CSARDRGQGTEAFF | TGCAGTGCTAGAGATCGGGGACAGGGAACTGAAGCTTTCTTT | many | TRBV20-1 | TRBD1 | TRBJ1-1
CASSPWDAFYNEQFF | TGTGCCAGCAGCCCGTGGGACGCCTTCTACAATGAGCAGTTCTTC | few | TRBV5-4 | - | TRBJ2-1
CASSRANYEQYF | TGTGCCAGCAGCCGGGCCAACTACGAGCAGTACTTC | many | TRBV7-2 | - | TRBJ2-7
CASSFGSLAKNIQYF | TGCGCCAGCAGCTTTGGCAGCTTAGCCAAAAACATTCAGTACTTC | few | TRBV5-1 | - | TRBJ2-4
CSATREYGYTF | TGCAGCGCTACCAGGGAGTATGGCTACACCTTC | - | TRBV29-1 | - | TRBJ1-2
CAIRQGTNTEAFF | TGTGCCATCCGACAGGGGACAAACACTGAAGCTTTCTTT | few | TRBV10-3 | TRBD1 | TRBJ1-1
CASKVGLMAEAFF | TGTGCCAGCAAGGTAGGGCTTATGGCTGAAGCTTTCTTT | many | TRBV12-3/TRBV12-4 | - | TRBJ1-1